This T cell receptor beta chain is drawn from a study of T cell responses to AZD1222 COVID-19 vaccine. About the study: Pooling was applied to second doses at about 4 or about 12 weeks.

The V gene end was trimmed by 2 bases and the J gene end by 3 bases; junction bases not matched to a gene: 7. Germline V gene lookup returns CDR1 MGHRA and CDR2 YSYEKL. The CDR3 is 16 amino acids. In regard to this clone: What it binds is not known.

The repertoire was sequenced with immunoSEQ multiplex PCR; TCRdb's copy has only in-frame clones and lacks some. In the table there are roughly 140,000 clones, around nine tenths of which are singletons. Study observations and caveats: There were vaccine-associated CD4 TCRs across spike, dominant at 160-218 and 743-854.

The receptor's source is an adult in good health. The chain employs TRBV4-1 and TRBJ1-5; TRBD1 aligns across 7 bases. This specimen consisted of peripheral blood, obtained on day 0 of AZD1222 vaccination. The CDR3 loop reads CASSQPRTGPNQPQHF. The CDR3, as DNA: TGCGCCAGCAGCCAACCGCGGACAGGACCCAATCAGCCCCAGCATTTT.